The entry below describes one TCR beta chain. This sample is part of a study of T cell changes during pregnancy in multiple sclerosis. CDR1 and CDR2 (germline): SNHLY, FYNNEI. The CDR3 is 15 amino acids. The V gene lost 0 bases and the J gene lost 3 bases, with 8 bases spanning the gap. Assay: immunoSEQ multiplex PCR; the TCRdb copy retains only in-frame clones and omits some. The sample shows 50,000 or so clones, about 90% of them seen only once. This TCR was sampled from a female donor with multiple sclerosis, enrolled in a pregnancy study. This chain joins TRBV2 and TRBJ1-4; perhaps TRBD1 as D (5 bases). Sequences were derived from CD8+ T cells from peripheral blood mononuclear cells, sampled after pregnancy. Written as DNA, the CDR3 is TGTGCCAGCAGTGAAGCGCAACAGGCTAATGAAAAACTGTTTTTT. Amino acids: CASSEAQQANEKLFF.